These 13 T cell receptor beta chains were sequenced from one sample in a study of PD-1 blockade in classical Hodgkin lymphoma. The assay was immunoSEQ multiplex PCR, and TCRdb's table has in-frame clones only and misses some. The repertoire holds 40,000 to 45,000 clones, about three quarters seen once, with under 15% in the top ten. Autologous stem cell transplantation was followed by relapse in every patient, and brentuximab vedotin exposure varied. The specimen was peripheral blood mononuclear cells (PBMCs), collected at baseline. The receptors were gathered from a human donor with classical Hodgkin lymphoma.

The chain recombines TRBV4-3 with TRBJ1-2, with a tentative D call TRBD1 (5 bases). CDR3 length: 16 residues. V dropped 3 bases and J dropped 5 bases, with 19 bases sitting between them. Germline V gives CDR1 LGHNA, CDR2 YSLEER. The CDR3 nucleotides are TGCGCCAGCAGCCAGCACAGGACGTCGGGGGATTATGGCTACACCTTC. It specifies CASSQHRTSGDYGYTF.

The chain recombines TRBV5-1 with TRBJ2-3; 10 bases align to TRBD2. Germline V gives CDR1 SGHRS, CDR2 YFSETQ. This CDR3 comprises 15 residues. V lost 1 base to trimming and J lost 1 base; unmatched junction nucleotides: 0. CDR3: CASSLLAGGTDTQYF. The DNA for the CDR3 is TGCGCCAGCAGCTTGCTAGCGGGGGGCACAGATACGCAGTATTTT.

This clone was recorded a few times. This specimen includes other DNA sequences encoding the same CDR3. The chain recombines TRBV5-4 with TRBJ1-1, with a tentative D call TRBD1 (6 bases). This CDR3 has 14 residues. V dropped 4 bases and J dropped 3 bases, with 13 bases sitting between them. Germline CDR1 and CDR2: SGHNT and YYREEE (reference sequence). The CDR3 nucleotides are TGTGCCAGCAGCCCCAGGGGAGGGGACACTGAAGCTTTCTTT. Translation gives CASSPRGGDTEAFF.

The J gene is TRBJ2-2, the V gene TRBV7-9; 7 bases align to TRBD1. Unmatched junction bases numbered 5, after V lost 5 bases and J lost 5 bases. The CDR3 sequence is 14 residues long. The germline CDR1 and CDR2 sequences are SEHNR and FQNEAQ (reference sequence). The CDR3 coding sequence is TGTGCCAGCAGCACACTCAGGGGGACCGGGGAGCTGTTTTTT. Its protein product is CASSTLRGTGELFF.

The rearrangement uses TRBV7-2 and TRBJ2-7; D possibly uses TRBD1 or TRBD2 (5 bases each). Germline V lookup: CDR1 SGHTA, CDR2 FQGNSA. V was pared by 6 bases and J by 0 bases, with 12 bases between. The CDR3 has 14 amino acids. This chain's CDR3 is CASSSGPSSYEQYF. The CDR3 DNA reads as TGTGCCAGCAGTTCGGGGCCCAGCTCCTACGAGCAGTACTTC.

The CDR3 here is CASSMAGGPGDTQYF. The CDR3, as DNA: TGTGCCAGTAGTATGGCGGGGGGGCCAGGAGATACGCAGTATTTT. The rearrangement links TRBV19 to TRBJ2-3; TRBD2 agrees at 9 bases. The CDR3 spans 15 residues. The germline CDR1 and CDR2 sequences are LNHDA and SQIVND (reference sequence). With V trimmed by 3 bases and J by 5 bases, 6 bases remained unmatched.

This chain links TRBV9 with TRBJ2-3; the match to TRBD2 covers 9 bases. The CDR3 runs to 15 residues. V trimming: 0 bases; J trimming: 5 bases; junction bases outside the gene matches: 4. Germline CDR1 SGDLS, CDR2 YYNGEE. CDR3 bases: TGTGCCAGCAGCGTAGATGCGGGGGGGGGAGATACGCAGTATTTT. The encoded protein is CASSVDAGGGDTQYF.

V and J are TRBV12-5 and TRBJ2-3; 11 positions agree with TRBD2. With V trimmed by 5 bases and J by 6 bases, 10 bases remained unmatched. This CDR3 spans 16 amino acids. CDR1 and CDR2 (germline): LGHNT, FRNRAP. The CDR3 loop reads CASGPFLAGGEDTQYF. In DNA form, the CDR3 reads TGTGCTAGTGGTCCCTTCCTAGCGGGGGGAGAGGATACGCAGTATTTT.

The chain's CDR3 is CASSQDSGQANYGYTF. The CDR3 bases are TGCGCCAGCAGCCAAGATTCGGGACAGGCTAACTATGGCTACACCTTC. V usage is TRBV4-1 and J usage is TRBJ1-2; 8 bases match TRBD1. This CDR3 comprises 16 residues. The germline gives CDR1 MGHRA, CDR2 YSYEKL. The V segment lost 0 bases and the J segment 0 bases; nucleotides outside the gene matches: 3.

The chain couples TRBV5-4 to TRBJ2-3; no clear D. Per the germline V gene, CDR1 is SGHNT and CDR2 is YYREEE (reference sequence). The CDR3 extends over 13 amino acids. V was cut by 0 bases and J by 3 bases, with 5 bases left in between. The CDR3 reads CASSLEWTDTQYF. Written as DNA, the CDR3 is TGTGCCAGCAGCTTGGAATGGACAGATACGCAGTATTTT. Full variable domain (remainder filled in from reference TRBV5-4 and TRBJ2-3): ETGVTQSPTHLIKTRGQQVTLRCSSQSGHNTVSWYQQALGQGPQFIFQYYREEENGRGNFPPRFSGLQFPNYSSELNVNALELDDSALYLCASSLEWTDTQYFGPGTRLTVL.

V usage is TRBV4-3 and J usage is TRBJ2-1, with D maybe TRBD1 (6 bases). Trimming left V 0 bases short and J 6 bases short, with 15 bases between. Germline CDR1 LGHNA, CDR2 YSLEER. The CDR3 consists of 16 residues. CDR3 residues: CASSQDLGRGSNEQFF. CDR3 DNA sequence: TGCGCCAGCAGCCAAGATCTAGGCAGGGGTAGCAATGAGCAGTTCTTC.

This CDR3 reads CASSESLGPGETQYF. In DNA form, the CDR3 reads TGTGCCAGCAGTGAAAGCCTGGGGCCTGGGGAGACCCAGTACTTC. The chain employs TRBV6-1 and TRBJ2-5; a weak D match, TRBD1 (5 bases). CDR1 and CDR2 from the germline V gene are MNHNS and SASEGT. This CDR3 region has 15 residues. The V and J ends lost 2 bases and 5 bases respectively, with 15 bases between them.

This clone was seen only a few times. V is TRBV2 and J is TRBJ2-7; D not certain. V was cut by 7 bases and J by 7 bases, with 14 bases left in between. The CDR3 is made up of 12 amino acids. Germline V lookup: CDR1 SNHLY, CDR2 FYNNEI. This chain's CDR3 is CASIRLLGEQYF. The CDR3 DNA sequence: TGTGCCAGCATTCGACTCCTTGGGGAGCAGTACTTC.